This TCR beta chain is from a study of radiation and T cells in renal cell carcinoma. Germline lookup yields CDR1 LNHDA and CDR2 SQIVND (reference sequence). The CDR3 loop spans 15 amino acids. V gave up 3 bases and J gave up 1 base, with 13 bases separating them. Time point described: blood 2 weeks post-SBRT. Documented treatment: 15 Gy SBRT to primary tumor, nephrectomy 4 weeks later. Radiation-treated patients gave blood at baseline, week 2 and week 4. Produced via immunoSEQ multiplex PCR; TCRdb's table is partial and in-frame only. The sample consists of roughly 130,000 clones, roughly four fifths of them appearing once.

The sample here was blood, taken from a patient whose treatment included radiotherapy and nephrectomy. The TCR sequence derives from a woman aged 60-75 years with renal cell carcinoma. The V gene is TRBV19, the J gene TRBJ2-7, with D possibly being TRBD2 (5 bases). The CDR3 DNA follows: TGTGCCAGTAGTATGGGGTTTGCGGGTTCCTACGAGCAGTACTTC. Protein sequence: CASSMGFAGSYEQYF. Variable domain in full (rest from reference TRBV19 and TRBJ2-7): DGGITQSPKYLFRKEGQNVTLSCEQNLNHDAMYWYRQDPGQGLRLIYYSQIVNDFQKGDIAEGYSVSREKKESFPLTVTSAQKNPTAFYLCASSMGFAGSYEQYFGPGTRLTVT.